This T cell receptor beta chain comes out of a study of regulatory T cells in long-lasting Graves disease. This clonotype turned up a few times. V gave up 1 base and J gave up 2 bases, with 11 bases separating them. The length of the CDR3 is 15 residues. Germline CDR1 SEHNR, CDR2 FQNEAQ (reference sequence). Libraries of TCR beta came from iRepertoire HTBI primers plus Arm-PCR of CDR3 regions. Each CDR3 protein gets one entry after TCRdb re-called the multiplex PCR reads with MiXCR. The data show about 320,000 distinct CDR3 sequences, with about a sixth seen just once and less than 45% held by the top ten. Time point of the sample: newly diagnosed GD, antithyroid drugs for less than 3 months. PBMCs were the source of the RNA used for TCR sequencing. Around 9 milliliters of peripheral blood were drawn into EDTA tubes.

This receptor was obtained from a female donor with Graves disease. The chain combines TRBV7-9 with TRBJ1-1; possible D gene TRBD1, 6 bases. The sequencing here drew on peripheral blood mononuclear cells (PBMCs), taken at new diagnosis, from a patient treated with antithyroid drugs. CDR3 nucleotide sequence: TGTGCCAGCAGCTTAGGGGGGGGGGCAAACACTGAAGCTTTCTTT. Translating it yields CASSLGGGANTEAFF.